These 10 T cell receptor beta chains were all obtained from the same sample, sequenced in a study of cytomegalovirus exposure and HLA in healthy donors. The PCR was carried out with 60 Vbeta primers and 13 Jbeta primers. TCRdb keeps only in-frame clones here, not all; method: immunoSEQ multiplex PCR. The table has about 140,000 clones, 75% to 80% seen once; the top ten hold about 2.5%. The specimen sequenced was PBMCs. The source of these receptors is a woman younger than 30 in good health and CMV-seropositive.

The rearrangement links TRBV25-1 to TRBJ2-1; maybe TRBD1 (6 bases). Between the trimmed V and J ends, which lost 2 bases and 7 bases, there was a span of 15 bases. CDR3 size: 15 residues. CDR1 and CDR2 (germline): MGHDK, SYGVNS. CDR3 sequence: CASSEMGALGNEQFF. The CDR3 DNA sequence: TGTGCCAGCAGTGAAATGGGGGCGCTAGGGAATGAGCAGTTCTTC.

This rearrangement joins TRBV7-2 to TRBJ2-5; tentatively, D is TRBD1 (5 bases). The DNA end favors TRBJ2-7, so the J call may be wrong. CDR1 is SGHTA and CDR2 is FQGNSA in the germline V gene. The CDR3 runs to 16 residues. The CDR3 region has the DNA TGTGCCAGCAGCTTAGCGTCCCAGGGATGGGCCTACGAGCAGTACTTC. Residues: CASSLASQGWAYEQYF.

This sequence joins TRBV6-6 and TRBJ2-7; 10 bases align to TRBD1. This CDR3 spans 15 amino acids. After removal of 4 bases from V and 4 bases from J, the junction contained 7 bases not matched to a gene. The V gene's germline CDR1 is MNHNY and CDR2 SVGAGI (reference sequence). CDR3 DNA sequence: TGTGCCAGCAGTTCCCGACAGGGGGCTAGGTACGAGCAGTACTTC. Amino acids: CASSSRQGARYEQYF.

Written as DNA, the CDR3 is TGTGCCTGGAGTGCAGGGGTTGGTGCGCAGTATTTT. It is translated as CAWSAGVGAQYF. This chain connects TRBV30 to TRBJ2-3; D is possibly TRBD1 (6 bases). V was trimmed by 1 base and J by 10 bases, leaving 12 bases between them. This CDR3 spans 12 amino acids. Germline CDR1 reads GTSNPN; CDR2 reads SVGIG (reference sequence).

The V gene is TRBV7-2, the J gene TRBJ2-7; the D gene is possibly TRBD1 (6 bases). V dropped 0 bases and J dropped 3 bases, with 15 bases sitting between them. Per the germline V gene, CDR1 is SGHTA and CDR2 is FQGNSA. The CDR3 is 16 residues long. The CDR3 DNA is TGTGCCAGCAGCTTAGCGCAGGGGACCGGTTACTACGAGCAGTACTTC. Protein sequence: CASSLAQGTGYYEQYF.

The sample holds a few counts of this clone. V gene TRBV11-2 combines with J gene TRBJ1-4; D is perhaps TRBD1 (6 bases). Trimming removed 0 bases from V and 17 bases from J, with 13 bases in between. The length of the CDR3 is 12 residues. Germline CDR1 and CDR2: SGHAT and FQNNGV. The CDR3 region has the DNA TGTGCCAGCAGCTTAGATTCCAGGGACAAATTTTTT. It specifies CASSLDSRDKFF.

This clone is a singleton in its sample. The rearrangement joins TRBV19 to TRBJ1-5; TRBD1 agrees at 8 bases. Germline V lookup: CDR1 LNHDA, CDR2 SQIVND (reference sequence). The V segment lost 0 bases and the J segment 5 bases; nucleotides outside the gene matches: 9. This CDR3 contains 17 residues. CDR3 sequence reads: CASSIDHGSRGHQPQHF. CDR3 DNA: TGTGCCAGTAGTATAGATCACGGGAGCAGGGGGCATCAGCCCCAGCATTTT.

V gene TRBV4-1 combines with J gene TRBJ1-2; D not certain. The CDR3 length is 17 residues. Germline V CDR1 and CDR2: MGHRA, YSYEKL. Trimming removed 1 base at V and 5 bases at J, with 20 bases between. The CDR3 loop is CASSQVESNGLLYGYTF. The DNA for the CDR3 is TGCGCCAGCAGCCAAGTAGAGTCTAACGGGTTACTGTATGGCTACACCTTC.

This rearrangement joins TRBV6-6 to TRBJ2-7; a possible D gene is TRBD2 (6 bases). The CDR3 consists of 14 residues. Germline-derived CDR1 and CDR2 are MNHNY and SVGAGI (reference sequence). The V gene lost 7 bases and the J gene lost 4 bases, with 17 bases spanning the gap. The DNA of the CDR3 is TGTGCCAGCACCAACGGGGGAAGGAGGTACGAGCAGTACTTC. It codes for CASTNGGRRYEQYF.

The CDR3 region has the DNA TGTGCCAGCAATATGACCGGGGAGCTGTTTTTT. Amino acids: CASNMTGELFF. The chain is built from TRBV21-1 and TRBJ2-2; the table gives TRBD2 as D, unverified against the DNA. TRBV21-1 is a pseudogene locus. CDR3 length: 11 amino acids.